These T cell receptor beta chains were read from a single sample in a study of cytomegalovirus exposure and HLA in healthy donors. Libraries were prepared by immunoSEQ multiplex PCR; TCRdb keeps only in-frame clonotypes and omits some of them. The clone table shows about 40,000 clones, with the ten largest holding 4%. Sequenced input: PBMCs. These receptors all stem from a male donor in good health and CMV-seronegative. Each CDR3 is given with its conserved first and last residue. Each record gives: D gene, V gene, J gene, CDR3 DNA, CDR3 protein. A D gene is named only where the DNA matches it firmly.

-,TRBV30,TRBJ2-5,TGTGCCTGGAACGCGGGCCAAGAGACCCAGTACTTC,CAWNAGQETQYF
TRBD2,TRBV18,TRBJ2-1,TGTGCCAGCTCACTAGCGGGGGGCTCCTACAATGAGCAGTTCTTC,CASSLAGGSYNEQFF
-,TRBV5-1,TRBJ2-7,TGCGCCAGCAGCTCCGACCTCAGAGAACAGCTTACCTACGAGCAGTACTTC,CASSSDLREQLTYEQYF
-,TRBV5-6,TRBJ1-5,TGTGCCAGCAGCGCGACACCAAATCAGCCCCAGCATTTT,CASSATPNQPQHF
TRBD1,TRBV15,TRBJ1-5,TGTGCCACCAGCAGACCTTACTCAACGGGACAGGGAAGGTATCAGCCCCAGCATTTT,CATSRPYSTGQGRYQPQHF
TRBD1,TRBV5-6,TRBJ1-3,TGTGCCAGCAGCGCGACAGGGTCTGGAAACACCATATATTTT,CASSATGSGNTIYF
TRBD1,TRBV18,TRBJ1-1,TGTGCCAGCTCACCACCCAGGACAGGGCGAACTGAAGCTTTCTTT,CASSPPRTGRTEAFF
-,TRBV18,TRBJ2-1,TGTGCCAGCTCAACCGCTCCGGACAATGAGCAGTTCTTC,CASSTAPDNEQFF
TRBD1,TRBV29-1,TRBJ1-1,TGCAGCGTTGTTCGGGTTGCAGCTCAGGGGGCGCCATTGAACACTGAAGCTTTCTTT,CSVVRVAAQGAPLNTEAFF
-,TRBV7-2,TRBJ2-1,TGTGCCAGCAGCTTAGATCACGGTACCTACAATGAGCAGTTCTTC,CASSLDHGTYNEQFF
-,TRBV5-6,TRBJ1-5,TGTGCCAGCAGCCTAGGGGGAGGGGAGCCCCAGCATTTT,CASSLGGGEPQHF
-,TRBV18,TRBJ1-1,TGTGCCAGCTCACCCGACTGGAACACTGAAGCTTTCTTT,CASSPDWNTEAFF
-,TRBV5-1,TRBJ2-2,TGCGCCAGCAGCTTGCTTAAAGGGGCTACGGTGAACACCGGGGAGCTGTTTTTT,CASSLLKGATVNTGELFF
TRBD1,TRBV19,TRBJ1-1,TGTGCCAGTAGTATAGGGACAGGGAAGGCTTTCTTT,CASSIGTGKAFF
TRBD1,TRBV27,TRBJ1-4,TGTGCCAGCCAAAAACAGGGGGCAACTAATGAAAAACTGTTTTTT,CASQKQGATNEKLFF
TRBD1,TRBV5-1,TRBJ1-6,TGCGCCAGCAGAGTCAGGACAGGGAAAACCAATTCACCCCTCCACTTT,CASRVRTGKTNSPLHF
TRBD2,TRBV18,TRBJ2-1,TGTGCCAGCTCTTCTAGCGGGGGGTTCAACAATGAGCAGTTCTTC,CASSSSGGFNNEQFF
TRBD1,TRBV6-5,TRBJ1-1,TGTGCCAGCAGTTACCCTGGACAGGTGAACACTGAAGCTTTCTTT,CASSYPGQVNTEAFF
-,TRBV6-5,TRBJ2-1,TGTGCCAGCGAACGTTGGCAGGGCCCCTACAATGAGCAGTTCTTC,CASERWQGPYNEQFF
-,TRBV29-1,TRBJ2-7,TGCAGCGTTGAAGAAGGGAGGTCGGACGAGCAGTACTTC,CSVEEGRSDEQYF
TRBD1,TRBV19,TRBJ1-2,TGTGCCAGTGGGACAGGGGGAAGCTATGGCTACACCTTC,CASGTGGSYGYTF
TRBD2,TRBV19,TRBJ2-7,TGTGCCAGTAGTATCTGGCTAGCGGGGGCCTACGAGCAGTACTTC,CASSIWLAGAYEQYF
TRBD1,TRBV5-8,TRBJ2-2,TGTGCCAGCAGCGTGGGACAGCCACTAAAACACACCGGGGAGCTGTTTTTT,CASSVGQPLKHTGELFF
TRBD1,TRBV4-1,TRBJ1-2,TGCGCCAGCAGCCAAGGATTGACAGGGAATTTATACTATGGCTACACCTTC,CASSQGLTGNLYYGYTF
-,TRBV15,TRBJ2-5,TGTGCCACCCTATCGGGGGACCAAGAGACCCAGTACTTC,CATLSGDQETQYF
-,TRBV11-2,TRBJ1-1,TGTGCCAGCAGCTTAAAAGGCAGGGGTGGTATCATGAACACTGAAGCTTTCTTT,CASSLKGRGGIMNTEAFF
-,TRBV6-5,TRBJ2-1,TGTGCCAGCAGTTACATGCAAACGAGTTTCTACAATGAGCAGTTCTTC,CASSYMQTSFYNEQFF
-,TRBV27,TRBJ1-6,TGTGCCAGCACCACCCGGGGGGGGTACAATTCACCCCTCCACTTT,CASTTRGGYNSPLHF
-,TRBV23-1,TRBJ1-1,TGCGCCAGCAGTCAAGACATCCCGAACACTGAAGCTTTCTTT,CASSQDIPNTEAFF
TRBD2,TRBV6-5,TRBJ2-7,TGTGCCAGCAGTTACTCGGCTAGCGGGGACTTGCAGTACTTC,CASSYSASGDLQYF
-,TRBV28,TRBJ1-2,TGTGCCAGCAGCCTAATTTTACATTTCGACACCTATGGCTACACCTTC,CASSLILHFDTYGYTF
TRBD2,TRBV11-2,TRBJ2-3,TGTGCCAGCAGCCCCCGACTAGCGGGTTACACAGATACGCAGTATTTT,CASSPRLAGYTDTQYF
-,TRBV6-5,TRBJ1-6,TGTGCCAGCAGTCCTCGACAGATCAATTCACCCCTCCACTTT,CASSPRQINSPLHF
TRBD1,TRBV15,TRBJ2-1,TGTGCCACCAGCAGAGTTGGACAGGGTAGGCAGTTCTTC,CATSRVGQGRQFF
TRBD1,TRBV11-2,TRBJ1-6,TGTGCCAGCAGCAATACCTCCGGGACAGGACATAATTCACCCCTCCACTTT,CASSNTSGTGHNSPLHF
TRBD1,TRBV6-1,TRBJ1-2,TGTGCCAGCAAAGGTCTGGGACAGGCGGGTGCCTACACCTTC,CASKGLGQAGAYTF
TRBD2,TRBV28,TRBJ2-1,TGTGCCAGCAGTTTATTAGGGACTAGCTTGGGTGAGCAGTTCTTC,CASSLLGTSLGEQFF
-,TRBV7-2,TRBJ1-1,TGTGCCAGCAGCTACCGGGACACCGACACTGAAGCTTTCTTT,CASSYRDTDTEAFF
TRBD1,TRBV5-1,TRBJ2-1,TGCGCCAGCAGCTTGGAGGGGGCCCCCAGTAATGAGCAGTTCTTC,CASSLEGAPSNEQFF
-,TRBV10-3,TRBJ2-2,TGTGCCATCGGCTCTTCGGTCGGGACCGGGGAGCTGTTTTTT,CAIGSSVGTGELFF
-,TRBV19,TRBJ1-5,TGTGCCAGTAGTATAGGCTACAGTTATAGCAATCAGCCCCAGCATTTT,CASSIGYSYSNQPQHF
-,TRBV4-1,TRBJ1-6,TGCGCCAGCAGCCAACTACCAGGGGCGCGGAATAATTCACCCCTCCACTTT,CASSQLPGARNNSPLHF
TRBD1,TRBV5-1,TRBJ1-2,TGCGCCAGCGGGACAGGGGCTTATGGCTACACCTTC,CASGTGAYGYTF
TRBD1,TRBV5-6,TRBJ2-2,TGTGCCAGCAGCTTCGGCCAGGGGGACACCGGGGAGCTGTTTTTT,CASSFGQGDTGELFF
-,TRBV2,TRBJ2-4,TGTGCCAGCAGGGGGAGAAACATTCAGTACTTC,CASRGRNIQYF
-,TRBV5-5,TRBJ2-7,TGTGCCAGCAGCTTTGAGACGGGTTCCTACGAGCAGTACTTC,CASSFETGSYEQYF
-,TRBV7-3,TRBJ2-3,TGTGCCAGCAGCTTAGCCGGAGTCACAGATACGCAGTATTTT,CASSLAGVTDTQYF
TRBD1,TRBV5-6,TRBJ1-2,TGTGCCAGCAGCTCGGGACAGGTCCTAGCTAACTATGGCTACACCTTC,CASSSGQVLANYGYTF
TRBD2,TRBV28,TRBJ2-5,TGTGCCAGCAGTCTTAGCGGGGGGGCCCAAGAGACCCAGTACTTC,CASSLSGGAQETQYF
TRBD1,TRBV27,TRBJ1-2,TGTGCCAGCAGTCGACAGGGGGTAAAGATCTATGGCTACACCTTC,CASSRQGVKIYGYTF
-,TRBV7-9,TRBJ2-7,TGTGCCAGCAGCCCCTCAACTCTAGGATCCTACGAGCAGTACTTC,CASSPSTLGSYEQYF